The 29 T cell receptor beta chains in this list originate from one sample, sequenced in a study of identical twins (TCRdb year 2016). Library preparation employed 5' RACE. The listed sequencing device is Illumina HiSeq 2000. TCRdb redid the processing of the public reads, applying fastp at Q25 and MiXCR, and retained in-frame beta chains. Records with the same CDR3 protein are collapsed into one entry carrying the most frequent genes and DNA. This sample has 450,000 or so distinct CDR3 sequences in its table, and more than 13% of those were observed once. The ten biggest clones cover 0.98% of the sample. The same data also went into a second study, on yellow fever vaccine responses in identical twins.

The sample consisted of CD4+ T cells sorted from blood. The receptor set was obtained from a young woman in good health.

A word on this clonotype: A much larger clone differs from this one at a single base, so this may be a read error. The V and J genes are TRBV18 and TRBJ2-1; 7 bases align to TRBD1. V gave up 4 bases and J gave up 2 bases; unmatched junction bases: 5. Germline CDR1 KGHSH, CDR2 LQKENI. The length of the CDR3 is 15 residues. The DNA for the CDR3 is TGTGCCAGCTCACGGAACAGGGGCCCCTACAATGAGCAGTTCTTC. Encoded protein: CASSRNRGPYNEQFF.

This clonotype was recorded at least ten times. The chain couples TRBV7-2 to TRBJ2-7, with TRBD1 as a possible D gene (5 bases). In germline, CDR1 is SGHTA, CDR2 FQGNSA. This CDR3 is built from 16 residues. V dropped 5 bases and J dropped 2 bases, with 19 bases sitting between them. CDR3 nucleotides: TGTGCCAGCAGCCAGAATCAGGGTCAGAATCCCTACGAGCAGTACTTC. It yields the protein CASSQNQGQNPYEQYF.

This clonotype was counted only a few times. The rearrangement links TRBV7-2 to TRBJ2-1; 10 nucleotides agree with TRBD2. CDR1 is SGHTA and CDR2 is FQGNSA in the germline V gene. This CDR3 has 16 amino acids. V trimming: 3 bases; J trimming: 9 bases; junction bases outside the gene matches: 11. The CDR3 loop reads CASSFAGAGGPREQFF. CDR3 nucleotide sequence: TGTGCCAGCAGCTTCGCAGGAGCGGGAGGGCCTCGTGAGCAGTTCTTC.

This chain uses TRBV29-1 with TRBJ1-1, with 12 bases matching TRBD1. Germline CDR1 and CDR2: SQVTM and ANQGSEA. The trim removed 6 bases at V and 2 bases at J, leaving 10 bases unmatched. The CDR3 is 16 residues long. The CDR3 DNA reads TGCAGCGTCACCCCCGGGACAGGGGGCTCTAACACTGAAGCTTTCTTT. It codes for CSVTPGTGGSNTEAFF.

This rearrangement joins TRBV7-6 to TRBJ2-2; D gene ambiguous. Trimming left V 5 bases short and J 5 bases short, with 15 bases between. CDR3 length: 15 amino acids. The germline V gene has CDR1 SGHVS and CDR2 FNYEAQ. The CDR3 loop reads CASSASSWPTGELFF. In DNA, the CDR3 is TGTGCCAGCAGCGCGAGCTCCTGGCCAACCGGGGAGCTGTTTTTT.

This clonotype has a handful of counts. The chain recombines TRBV9 with TRBJ2-5; 11 positions agree with TRBD2. With 1 base clipped from V and 2 bases from J, the junction kept 10 bases outside the gene matches. Germline V lookup: CDR1 SGDLS, CDR2 YYNGEE. The CDR3 sequence is 18 residues long. The CDR3 bases are TGTGCCAGCAGCGTAAACAACGGCCTAGCGGGGGGACAAGAGACCCAGTACTTC. Protein: CASSVNNGLAGGQETQYF.

The chain couples TRBV4-1 to TRBJ2-1; TRBD2 aligns across 7 bases. The CDR3 is 17 amino acids. Germline CDR1 MGHRA, CDR2 YSYEKL. The J segment lost 3 bases and the V segment lost 0 bases, leaving 8 bases of the junction unmatched. CDR3 loop: CASSQEQAGNYYNEQFF. For the CDR3, the DNA is TGCGCCAGCAGCCAAGAGCAAGCGGGAAATTACTACAATGAGCAGTTCTTC.

The chain links TRBV7-9 to TRBJ2-5; 9 bases map to TRBD2. V trimming: 6 bases; J trimming: 0 bases; junction bases outside the gene matches: 8. The CDR3 has 16 residues. Germline CDR1 and CDR2: SEHNR and FQNEAQ (reference sequence). The CDR3 nucleotides read TGTGCCAGCAGTCCCCGGACTAGCGTAAACCAAGAGACCCAGTACTTC. Its protein product is CASSPRTSVNQETQYF. Looking up the rest from reference TRBV7-9 and TRBJ2-5 gives the full variable domain: DTGVSQNPRHKITKRGQNVTFRCDPISEHNRLYWYRQTLGQGPEFLTYFQNEAQLEKSRLLSDRFSAERPKGSFSTLEIQRTEQGDSAMYLCASSPRTSVNQETQYFGPGTRLLVL.

J is TRBJ2-7 and V is TRBV10-1; D possibly matches TRBD1 or TRBD2 (5 bases each). The CDR3 sequence is 14 residues long. V was cut by 2 bases and J by 3 bases, with 11 bases left in between. Germline loops: CDR1 WNHNN, CDR2 SYGVQD (reference sequence). CDR3 sequence (DNA): TGCGCCAGCAGTGAGGGGGGTACCCGCTACGAGCAGTACTTC. Protein product: CASSEGGTRYEQYF.

Ten or more counts support this clonotype. V usage is TRBV15 and J usage is TRBJ2-7; D might be TRBD1 (6 bases). The V end was cut by 4 bases, the J end by 1 base, with 14 bases between. Germline loops: CDR1 LNHNV, CDR2 YYDKDF (reference sequence). The CDR3 covers 15 residues. CDR3 in amino acids: CATSKDSQLSYEQYF. The CDR3 DNA follows: TGTGCCACCAGCAAGGACAGTCAGTTATCCTACGAGCAGTACTTC. The entire variable domain, with the rest obtained from reference TRBV15 and TRBJ2-7, is as follows: DAMVIQNPRYQVTQFGKPVTLSCSQTLNHNVMYWYQQKSSQAPKLLFHYYDKDFNNEADTPDNFQSRRPNTSFCFLDIRSPGLGDTAMYLCATSKDSQLSYEQYFGPGTRLTVT.

The V gene is TRBV20-1, the J gene TRBJ2-5; D remains ambiguous. Germline loops: CDR1 DFQATT, CDR2 SNEGSKA (reference sequence). The CDR3 length is 13 residues. V dropped 0 bases and J dropped 7 bases, with 12 bases sitting between them. CDR3 sequence: CSARDLGPGTQYF. In nucleotides, the CDR3 is TGCAGTGCTAGAGATCTGGGTCCCGGGACCCAGTACTTC.

The chain recombines TRBV27 with TRBJ2-3; perhaps D is TRBD1 or TRBD2 (5 bases each). Germline CDR1 and CDR2: MNHEY and SMNVEV (reference sequence). Trimming cost V 1 base and J 4 bases, with 9 bases left between them. The length of the CDR3 is 14 residues. CDR3 DNA: TGTGCCAGCAGTTTATTTCAGGGAGCAGATACGCAGTATTTT. Protein product: CASSLFQGADTQYF.

This clonotype was counted only a few times. V usage is TRBV7-9 and J usage is TRBJ1-2; the D is unclear. The CDR3 length is 14 residues. V lost 5 bases to trimming and J lost 1 base, with 11 bases between them. Per the germline V gene, CDR1 is SEHNR and CDR2 is FQNEAQ (reference sequence). Here the CDR3 DNA reads TGTGCCAGCAGCCCTCTACACATTAACTATGGCTACACCTTC. Translated, it gives CASSPLHINYGYTF.

This clonotype was counted between two and nine times. CDR3 DNA: TGTGCCAGCAGTGCAGACCCCGCCCGGGTTGGGAGCAATCAGCCCCAGCATTTT. It specifies CASSADPARVGSNQPQHF. The V call is TRBV2, the J call TRBJ1-5; D is undetermined. Between the trimmed V and J ends, which lost 4 bases and 1 base, there was a span of 20 bases. The CDR3 is 18 amino acids. Germline V gene sequence: CDR1 SNHLY, CDR2 FYNNEI.

The V call is TRBV2, the J call TRBJ2-3; perhaps TRBD2 as D (6 bases). The CDR3 totals 14 residues. Looked up from germline, CDR1 is SNHLY and CDR2 is FYNNEI. Trimming removed 3 bases from V and 6 bases from J, with 13 bases in between. CDR3 region: CASSELQSGDTQYF. As DNA, the CDR3 is TGTGCCAGCAGTGAGCTGCAGAGCGGGGATACGCAGTATTTT.

There are a few counts of this clonotype. The chain couples TRBV20-1 to TRBJ2-7, with 8 nucleotides matching TRBD2. J was trimmed by 0 bases and V by 6 bases; bases with no gene match: 7. This CDR3 has 14 amino acids. Per the germline V gene, CDR1 is DFQATT and CDR2 is SNEGSKA (reference sequence). The CDR3 DNA is TGCAGTGCAGACTTAGCGGGGCGCTCCTACGAGCAGTACTTC. Its protein is CSADLAGRSYEQYF.

The V call is TRBV19, the J call TRBJ1-2, with no clear D. Trimming took off 1 base at V and 5 bases at J, with 8 bases between the two ends. The CDR3 sequence is 13 residues long. The germline V gene encodes CDR1 LNHDA and CDR2 SQIVND (reference sequence). CDR3 amino acids: CASSIGDGYGYTF. As DNA, the CDR3 is TGTGCCAGTAGTATAGGAGACGGGTATGGCTACACCTTC.

This clonotype was recorded a few times. The J gene is TRBJ2-3, the V gene TRBV7-2; 9 bases align to TRBD2. V lost 1 base to trimming and J lost 4 bases; unmatched junction nucleotides: 9. This CDR3 is 17 amino acids long. Germline loops: CDR1 SGHTA, CDR2 FQGNSA. The CDR3 sequence is CASSLGRGGSRADTQYF. CDR3 nucleotides: TGTGCCAGCAGCTTAGGGCGGGGGGGGTCCCGCGCAGATACGCAGTATTTT. Full variable domain (remainder filled in from reference TRBV7-2 and TRBJ2-3): GAGVSQSPSNKVTEKGKDVELRCDPISGHTALYWYRQSLGQGLEFLIYFQGNSAPDKSGLPSDRFSAERTGGSVSTLTIQRTQQEDSAVYLCASSLGRGGSRADTQYFGPGTRLTVL.

The chain employs TRBV2 and TRBJ1-5; D remains ambiguous. The V and J ends lost 3 bases and 1 base respectively, with 10 bases between them. CDR3 length equals 15 residues. Germline V CDR1 and CDR2: SNHLY, FYNNEI. The CDR3 loop reads CASSERSLSNQPQHF. The CDR3 DNA is TGTGCCAGCAGTGAGAGATCCTTGAGCAATCAGCCCCAGCATTTT.

This clonotype turned up a few times. The rearrangement joins TRBV20-1 to TRBJ2-7; D possibly uses TRBD1 or TRBD2 (6 bases each). Trimming took 0 bases from V and 2 from J, leaving 14 bases between them. Looked up from germline, CDR1 is DFQATT and CDR2 is SNEGSKA (reference sequence). The CDR3 consists of 15 residues. This CDR3 reads CSARDFGGGPYEQYF. CDR3 DNA sequence: TGCAGTGCTAGAGATTTCGGAGGGGGGCCCTACGAGCAGTACTTC.

This clonotype was found many times. The chain employs TRBV20-1 and TRBJ2-7; D unclear. There are 10 residues in the CDR3. Trimming took off 0 bases at V and 3 bases at J, with 0 bases between the two ends. Germline lookup yields CDR1 DFQATT and CDR2 SNEGSKA (reference sequence). The CDR3 reads CSARDYEQYF. CDR3 coding DNA: TGCAGTGCTAGAGACTACGAGCAGTACTTC.

The V and J genes are TRBV12-3 or TRBV12-4 and TRBJ2-5; possibly TRBD1 for D (5 bases). This CDR3 is built from 14 residues. Trimming shortened V by 6 bases and J by 5 bases, and 16 bases separated the two germline ends. CDR3 loop: CASRRQISGETQYF. The CDR3 DNA is TGTGCCAGCAGACGACAGATAAGTGGGGAGACCCAGTACTTC.

This clonotype was counted only a few times. V and J are TRBV18 and TRBJ2-3; no definite D call. Germline CDR1 and CDR2: KGHSH and LQKENI. Trimming took 6 bases from V and 5 from J, leaving 9 bases between them. The CDR3 runs 12 residues. This chain's CDR3 is CASSEIRDTQYF. CDR3 coding DNA: TGTGCCAGCTCGGAGATACGAGATACGCAGTATTTT. The full variable domain, rest sourced from reference TRBV18 and TRBJ2-3, is NAGVMQNPRHLVRRRGQEARLRCSPMKGHSHVYWYRQLPEEGLKFMVYLQKENIIDESGMPKERFSAEFPKEGPSILRIQQVVRGDSAAYFCASSEIRDTQYFGPGTRLTVL.

This clonotype was detected a few times. This rearrangement joins TRBV28 to TRBJ2-2; D is possibly TRBD1 (5 bases). Germline V gene data show CDR1 as MDHEN and CDR2 as SYDVKM. The CDR3 runs 17 residues. V shed 3 bases and J shed 6 bases, with 20 bases lying between them. CDR3 region: CASSFPGFGFRAGELFF. In DNA, the CDR3 is TGTGCCAGCAGTTTCCCAGGGTTCGGTTTTAGGGCCGGGGAGCTGTTTTTT.

The chain couples TRBV4-2 to TRBJ2-1; unclear D gene. The V and J ends lost 1 base and 0 bases respectively, with 13 bases between them. The length of the CDR3 is 17 residues. Germline CDR1 and CDR2: LGHNA and YNFKEQ. The CDR3 region has the DNA TGTGCCAGCAGCCAAGGCCGGACGGGTTACTCCTACAATGAGCAGTTCTTC. This gives the protein CASSQGRTGYSYNEQFF.

This chain's CDR3 is CASSFGLAGITDTQYF. CDR3 sequence (DNA): TGTGCCAGCAGTTTTGGGCTAGCGGGGATCACAGATACGCAGTATTTT. The chain couples TRBV27 to TRBJ2-3; the match to TRBD2 covers 9 bases. The J segment lost 2 bases and the V segment lost 3 bases, leaving 6 bases of the junction unmatched. Germline-derived CDR1 and CDR2 are MNHEY and SMNVEV (reference sequence). CDR3 size: 16 residues.

The chain carries TRBV10-3 and TRBJ2-3, with 8 bases matching TRBD2. This CDR3 comprises 12 residues. Trimming removed 9 bases from V and 1 base from J; junction bases left unmatched: 0. Germline loops: CDR1 ENHRY, CDR2 SYGVKD. CDR3 sequence: CAMTSGTDTQYF. The CDR3 DNA reads as TGTGCCATGACTAGCGGCACAGATACGCAGTATTTT.

There are a few counts of this clonotype. This rearrangement joins TRBV30 to TRBJ2-3, with TRBD2 identical over 10 bases. The CDR3 loop spans 14 amino acids. J lost 4 bases, V lost 4 bases, and 5 bases had no gene match. Germline lookup yields CDR1 GTSNPN and CDR2 SVGIG (reference sequence). CDR3 loop: CAWNQGLASDTQYF. CDR3 sequence (DNA): TGTGCCTGGAATCAGGGACTAGCGTCAGATACGCAGTATTTT.

In its sample, this clonotype was seen a few times. The chain employs TRBV5-6 and TRBJ1-1, with D possibly being TRBD1 (5 bases). This CDR3 spans 19 amino acids. CDR1 and CDR2 from the germline V gene are SGHDT and YYEEEE. V was pared by 3 bases and J by 0 bases, with 24 bases between. This CDR3 reads CASSSGDPGRGILNTEAFF. In DNA, the CDR3 is TGTGCCAGCAGCTCCGGGGATCCGGGACGGGGAATTTTGAACACTGAAGCTTTCTTT. Full variable domain (remainder filled in from reference TRBV5-6 and TRBJ1-1): DAGVTQSPTHLIKTRGQQVTLRCSPKSGHDTVSWYQQALGQGPQFIFQYYEEEERQRGNFPDRFSGHQFPNYSSELNVNALLLGDSALYLCASSSGDPGRGILNTEAFFGQGTRLTVV.